These T cell receptor beta chains were read from a single sample in a study of tumor-infiltrating lymphocytes in primary liver carcinoma. TCRdb re-derived calls from the multiplex PCR reads in MiXCR, one entry per CDR3 protein. The table includes 70,000 to 95,000 distinct CDR3 sequences, roughly 69% detected once. Sample: liver tumor tissue from sampling region 4. The receptors derive from a man aged 35 to 55 with primary liver carcinoma and hepatitis B virus infection. Each CDR3 is given with its conserved first and last residue. The D gene is left open where the match is weak. Some rows have no size entry. The others give once, few or many, or a class for an expanded clone.

>TRBV29-1|TRBD2|TRBJ2-1|.
TGCAGCGTTGAAGTTGGGGCTAGCGGGGATAATGTGCAGTTCTTC
CSVEVGASGDNVQFF
>TRBV10-2|.|TRBJ2-7|.
TGCGCCAACTGGACTTACTACGAGCAGTACTTC
CANWTYYEQYF
>TRBV5-6|TRBD1|TRBJ2-7|.
TGTACCAGCACTCGGACAGGTCAACCCTACGAGCAGTACTTC
CTSTRTGQPYEQYF
>TRBV6-5|.|TRBJ2-2|.
TGTGCCACCAGTTACCTCGACTCCGACATCGGGGAGCTGTTTTTT
CATSYLDSDIGELFF
>TRBV30|.|TRBJ2-5|many
TGTGCCTGGAGCGCGGGACACCAAGAGACCCAGTACTTC
CAWSAGHQETQYF
>TRBV15|.|TRBJ2-3|few
TGTGCCACCAGCAGAGATAGCTCCCCAGGAACTACGCAGTATTTT
CATSRDSSPGTTQYF
>TRBV7-9|.|TRBJ2-3|.
TGTGCTAGCAGCTTAGCCGGCGCTAGCACAGATACGCAGTATTTT
CASSLAGASTDTQYF
>TRBV2|TRBD2|TRBJ2-5|few
TGTGCCAGCAGTGAACAGCGGGGGCCACAGGGGACCCAGTACTTC
CASSEQRGPQGTQYF
>TRBV6-1|.|TRBJ2-3|.
TGTGCCAGCAGTAAATCGACGGGGGGCACAGATACGCGGTATTTT
CASSKSTGGTDTRYF
>TRBV10-3|.|TRBJ1-5|once
TGTGCCATCAGTGAGGGCCCGGGAGGCAATCAGCCCCAGCATTTT
CAISEGPGGNQPQHF
>TRBV4-2|TRBD1|TRBJ1-5|.
TGTGCCAGCGGCCAAGTTGGACAGGTCAATCAGCCCCAGCATTTT
CASGQVGQVNQPQHF
>TRBV28|.|TRBJ1-3|many
TGTGCCACCCACGGGTCTGGAAACACCATATATTTT
CATHGSGNTIYF
>TRBV29-1|.|TRBJ2-5|.
TGTAACGTTGAGGGAGTTAACAAAGAGACCCAGTACTTC
CNVEGVNKETQYF
>TRBV29-1|.|TRBJ2-2|.
TGTGCGTGTACAGCGAACACCGGGGAGCTGCTTTTT
CACTANTGELLF
>TRBV4-1|.|TRBJ2-5|.
TGCGCCAGCAGCCAAGATCTGGGTGGTGGGGGCCAAGAGACCCAGTACTTC
CASSQDLGGGGQETQYF
>TRBV20-1|.|TRBJ2-7|once
TGCAGTGCTCAGGGTTTGGGGAACTACAAGCAGTACTTC
CSAQGLGNYKQYF
>TRBV4-1|.|TRBJ2-4|.
TGCGCCAGCGGCCAAGATCCCCCAGGCCTCTACGCCAAAAACATTCAATACTTC
CASGQDPPGLYAKNIQYF
>TRBV7-9|.|TRBJ2-6|.
TGTGCCAGCAGCGGGGGGCAGTCTGGGGCCAACGTCCTGACTTTC
CASSGGQSGANVLTF
>TRBV6-6|.|TRBJ2-5|many
TGTGCCAGCAGCACAGGGATAGGAAAGACCCAGTACTTC
CASSTGIGKTQYF
>TRBV12-3/TRBV12-4|TRBD2|TRBJ2-7|once
TGTGCCAGCAGTATATTAGCGGGAGGGCCTCTCTGCGAGCAGTACTTC
CASSILAGGPLCEQYF
>TRBV11-2|.|TRBJ2-3|once
TGTGCAGGAGGGACACGGGAGCCCCCAGATACGCAGTATTTT
CAGGTREPPDTQYF
>TRBV11-1|TRBD2|TRBJ2-3|.
TGTGCCAGCAGCCTCGGGACTAGCGCGCAAATAGATACGCAGTATTTT
CASSLGTSAQIDTQYF
>TRBV4-1|TRBD2|TRBJ2-1|.
TGCACCAGCAACCAAGGTTCCCGGGAGGGCCGAGGTGAGCAGTTCTTC
CTSNQGSREGRGEQFF
>TRBV7-9|TRBD1|TRBJ1-5|.
TGTGCCAGCAGCCCAGGACAGGGGGATAGCAGTCAGCCCCAGCACTTT
CASSPGQGDSSQPQHF
>TRBV29-1|.|TRBJ2-3|many
TGCAGCGTCGTTGGGGTGACCACTACTGATACGCAGTATTTT
CSVVGVTTTDTQYF
>TRBV11-2|.|TRBJ2-1|.
TGTGTCAGCAGATCCACAGGTCGCGATGAGCAGTCCTTC
CVSRSTGRDEQSF
>TRBV7-9|.|TRBJ1-1|many
TGTGCCAGCAGGGACAGTTTCATGAACACTGAAGCTTTCTTT
CASRDSFMNTEAFF